This entry is about one TCR beta chain. How the authors handled the data: How many nucleated cells were present was estimated from reference gene primer amplification. Measured with immunoSEQ multiplex PCR; TCRdb has only the in-frame clones, and not every one. Clone size and the V and J calls come from that table; the DNA yielded D and trimming. Of 140,000 to 150,000 clones listed, about four fifths are singletons. This entry belongs to a study of blood T cell repertoires in COVID-19. The overall study: Whether acute or convalescent, the COVID-19 samples came from the United States, Italy and Spain. PBMCs, B-cell-depleted T cells, or T cells were the source of the cDNA or gDNA that made up the material.

This CDR3 has 15 amino acids. V shed 2 bases, J shed 8 bases, and the junction held 9 bases outside the gene matches. Germline assignment: CDR1 LGHDT and CDR2 YNNKEL (reference sequence). This TCR was sampled from an older man who had recovered from COVID-19. Sequenced sample: peripheral blood. The rearrangement links TRBV3-1 (or the pseudogene TRBV3-2) to TRBJ2-4, with 7 bases lining up with TRBD2. CDR3 in DNA: TGTGCCAGCAGCCAAAATGCGGGAGTTGCGGACATTCAGTACTTC. This encodes CASSQNAGVADIQYF.